This T cell receptor beta chain is from a study of cytomegalovirus exposure and HLA in healthy donors. Study background: Some 85 million unique TCRs, all from HLA-typed donors, were included in an early release of the data.

On this clone: What it binds is unknown.

PCR primers comprised 60 Vbeta and 13 Jbeta primers. Profiling relied on immunoSEQ multiplex PCR, and the TCRdb table lists in-frame clones only, not all of them. The table records about 160,000 clones, 65% to 85% of them present only once. Germline V gene data show CDR1 as ENHRY and CDR2 as SYGVKD. There are 15 residues in the CDR3. Findings and caveats of the study: It was assumed in the presence/absence analyses that sequencing depth was roughly uniform across donors. As a later analysis showed, several of the most significant clusters appeared to be linked to common viral pathogens.

The sequence was obtained from a woman aged 45-65 years in good health and CMV-seropositive. The chain has TRBV10-3 and TRBJ2-5, with 9 bases lining up with TRBD2. The J call is uncertain, as TRBJ2-7 better fits the DNA end. The source material was PBMCs. The CDR3 spells CAISGSSGMESEQYF. The CDR3 DNA follows: TGTGCCATCAGTGGATCTAGCGGGATGGAGTCCGAGCAGTACTTC.